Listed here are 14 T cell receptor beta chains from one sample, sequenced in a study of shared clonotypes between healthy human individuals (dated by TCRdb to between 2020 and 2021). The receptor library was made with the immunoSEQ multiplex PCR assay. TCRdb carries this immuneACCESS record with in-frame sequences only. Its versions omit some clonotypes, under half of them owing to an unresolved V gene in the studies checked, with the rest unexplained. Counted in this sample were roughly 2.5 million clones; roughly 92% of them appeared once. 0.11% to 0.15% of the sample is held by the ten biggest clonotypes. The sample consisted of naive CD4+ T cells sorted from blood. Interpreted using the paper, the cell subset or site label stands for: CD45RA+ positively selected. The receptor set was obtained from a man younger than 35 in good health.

Written as DNA, the CDR3 is TGCAGCGTTGAGGTGGCGGGGACAATCGGGACCCAGTACTTC. Encoded protein: CSVEVAGTIGTQYF. V is TRBV29-1 and J is TRBJ2-5; D possibly uses TRBD1 or TRBD2 (6 bases each). Germline V gene lookup returns CDR1 SQVTM and CDR2 ANQGSEA. V lost 3 bases, J lost 7 bases, and 18 bases lay in between. The CDR3 is 14 amino acids.

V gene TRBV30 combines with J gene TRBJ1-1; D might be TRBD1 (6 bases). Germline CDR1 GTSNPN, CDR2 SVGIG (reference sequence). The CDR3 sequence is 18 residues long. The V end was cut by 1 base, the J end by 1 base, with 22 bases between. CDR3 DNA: TGTGCCTGGAGTGGAAGGACAGCCAACGCAATAGAGAACACTGAAGCTTTCTTT. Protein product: CAWSGRTANAIENTEAFF.

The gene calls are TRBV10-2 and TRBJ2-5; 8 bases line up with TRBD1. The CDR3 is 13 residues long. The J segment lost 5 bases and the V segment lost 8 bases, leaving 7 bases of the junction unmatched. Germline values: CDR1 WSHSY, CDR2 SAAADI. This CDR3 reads CASRGQGGETQYF. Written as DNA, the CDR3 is TGCGCCAGCCGAGGACAGGGTGGGGAGACCCAGTACTTC.

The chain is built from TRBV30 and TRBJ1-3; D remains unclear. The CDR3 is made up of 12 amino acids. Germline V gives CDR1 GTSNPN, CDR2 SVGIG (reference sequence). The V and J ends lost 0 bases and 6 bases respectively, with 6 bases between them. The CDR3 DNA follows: TGTGCCTGGAGTGTAGCTGAAAACACCATATATTTT. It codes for CAWSVAENTIYF.

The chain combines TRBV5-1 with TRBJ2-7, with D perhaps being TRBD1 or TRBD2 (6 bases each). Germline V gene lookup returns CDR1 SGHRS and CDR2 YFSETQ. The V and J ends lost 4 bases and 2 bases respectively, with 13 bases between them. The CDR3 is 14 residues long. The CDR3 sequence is CASSQGGSAYEQYF. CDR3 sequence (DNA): TGCGCCAGCAGCCAAGGGGGGTCGGCCTACGAGCAGTACTTC.

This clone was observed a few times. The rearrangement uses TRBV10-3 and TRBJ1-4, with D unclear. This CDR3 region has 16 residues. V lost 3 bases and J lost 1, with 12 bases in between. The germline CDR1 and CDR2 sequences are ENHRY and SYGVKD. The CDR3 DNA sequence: TGTGCCATCAGTGAAGAGAGGAAAGGAACTAATGAAAAACTGTTTTTT. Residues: CAISEERKGTNEKLFF.

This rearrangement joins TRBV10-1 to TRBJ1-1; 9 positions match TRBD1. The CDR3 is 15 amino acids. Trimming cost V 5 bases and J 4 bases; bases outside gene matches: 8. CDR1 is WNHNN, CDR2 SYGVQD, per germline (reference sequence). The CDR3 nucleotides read TGCGCCAGCAGTCCGGGACAGGGCTTGGGCACTGAAGCTTTCTTT. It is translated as CASSPGQGLGTEAFF.

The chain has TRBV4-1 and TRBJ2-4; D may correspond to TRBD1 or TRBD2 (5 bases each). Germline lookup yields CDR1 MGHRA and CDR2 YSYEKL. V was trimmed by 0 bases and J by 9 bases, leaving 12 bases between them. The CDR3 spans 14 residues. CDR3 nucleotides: TGCGCCAGCAGCCAAGATGAGGGGTACACCATTCAGTACTTC. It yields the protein CASSQDEGYTIQYF.

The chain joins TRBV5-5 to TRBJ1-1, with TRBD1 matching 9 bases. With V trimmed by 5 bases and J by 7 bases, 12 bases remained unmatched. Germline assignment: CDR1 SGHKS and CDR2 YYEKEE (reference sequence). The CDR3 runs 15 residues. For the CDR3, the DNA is TGTGCCAGCAGATTCGACAGGGGGGTCCTCCATGAAGCTTTCTTT. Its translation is CASRFDRGVLHEAFF. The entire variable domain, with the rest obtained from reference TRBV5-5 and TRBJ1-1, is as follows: DAGVTQSPTHLIKTRGQQVTLRCSPISGHKSVSWYQQVLGQGPQFIFQYYEKEERGRGNFPDRFSARQFPNYSSELNVNALLLGDSALYLCASRFDRGVLHEAFFGQGTRLTVV.

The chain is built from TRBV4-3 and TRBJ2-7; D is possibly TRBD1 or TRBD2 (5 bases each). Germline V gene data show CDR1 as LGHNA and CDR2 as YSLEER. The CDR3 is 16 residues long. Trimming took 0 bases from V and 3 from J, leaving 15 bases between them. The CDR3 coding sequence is TGCGCCAGCAGCCAAGAACCCCAGGGACCCCTCTACGAGCAGTACTTC. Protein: CASSQEPQGPLYEQYF.

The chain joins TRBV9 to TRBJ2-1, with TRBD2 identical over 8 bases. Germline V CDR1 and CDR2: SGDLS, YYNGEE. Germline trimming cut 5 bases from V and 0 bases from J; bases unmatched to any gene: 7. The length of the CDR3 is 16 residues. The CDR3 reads CASSASGSSSYNEQFF. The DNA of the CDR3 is TGTGCCAGCAGTGCGAGCGGGAGCAGCTCCTACAATGAGCAGTTCTTC.

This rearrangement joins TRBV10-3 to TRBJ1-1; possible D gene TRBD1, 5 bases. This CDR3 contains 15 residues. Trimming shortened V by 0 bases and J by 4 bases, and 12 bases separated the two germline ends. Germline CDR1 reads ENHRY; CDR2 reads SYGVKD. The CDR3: CAISESIPGSTEAFF. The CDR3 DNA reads TGTGCCATCAGTGAGTCGATACCAGGGAGCACTGAAGCTTTCTTT.

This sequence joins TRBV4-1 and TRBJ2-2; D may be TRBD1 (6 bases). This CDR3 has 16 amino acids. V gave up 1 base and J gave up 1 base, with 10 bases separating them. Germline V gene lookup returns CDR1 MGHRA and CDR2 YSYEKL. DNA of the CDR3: TGCGCCAGCAGCCAAGGGGGGCTTTTGAACACCGGGGAGCTGTTTTTT. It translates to CASSQGGLLNTGELFF.

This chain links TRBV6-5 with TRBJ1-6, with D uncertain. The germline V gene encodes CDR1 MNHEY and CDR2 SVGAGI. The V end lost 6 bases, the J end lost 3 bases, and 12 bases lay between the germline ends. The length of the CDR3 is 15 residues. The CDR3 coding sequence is TGTGCCAGCAGCCCCAGAGCCTTCTATAATTCACCCCTCCACTTT. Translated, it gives CASSPRAFYNSPLHF.